A single sample gave rise to the 14 T cell receptor beta chains below, sequenced in a study of Graves' ophthalmopathy and Graves' hyperthyroidism listed by TCRdb under 2018. The instrument was an Illumina HiSeq 2000. For repertoire sequencing, the TCR beta CDR3 regions were amplified from RNA transcripts. The first round of RT-PCR was done with HTBI primers and the Qiagen OneStep RT-PCR kit, and was followed by a second round of multiplex PCR, then size selection and purification. In TCRdb, the public reads were trimmed at Q25 with fastp and aligned with MiXCR, with productive beta chains retained. When rows share a CDR3 protein, they turn into one entry using the most common DNA and genes. This sample lists about 620,000 distinct CDR3 sequences; about a fifth were detected once. Roughly 6.9% of the sample comes from the top ten. Material: peripheral blood. These receptors were collected from a woman aged 18-29 years with stable Graves' hyperthyroidism. Some clones in this sample may be carry-over from other donors' samples. Donor details come from another sample of the same person, matched by shared clones.

This clonotype was seen repeatedly, ten times or more. The rearrangement uses TRBV7-6 and TRBJ1-2; possible D gene TRBD1, 5 bases. CDR1 and CDR2 from the germline V gene are SGHVS and FNYEAQ. Trimming removed 5 bases from V and 8 bases from J, with 15 bases in between. The CDR3 runs to 13 residues. CDR3 loop: CASSDQGTNGYTF. CDR3 sequence (DNA): TGTGCCAGCAGCGATCAGGGAACAAACGGCTACACCTTC.

This clonotype was seen repeatedly, ten times or more. The chain uses TRBV9 and TRBJ2-5, with 10 positions matching TRBD1. Germline CDR1 and CDR2: SGDLS and YYNGEE. The CDR3 consists of 14 residues. V was clipped by 3 bases and J by 5 bases; unmatched bases: 4. The CDR3 reads CASSATGGAETQYF. CDR3 coding DNA: TGTGCCAGCAGCGCGACAGGGGGCGCCGAGACCCAGTACTTC.

V is TRBV28 and J is TRBJ1-3, with no clear D. This CDR3 comprises 14 residues. V dropped 6 bases and J dropped 0 bases, with 9 bases sitting between them. CDR1 is MDHEN, CDR2 SYDVKM, per germline. CDR3 residues: CASRTPVSGNTIYF. The CDR3 DNA is TGTGCCAGCAGGACTCCAGTCTCTGGAAACACCATATATTTT.

This sequence joins TRBV30 and TRBJ2-7; the match to TRBD1 covers 8 bases. The ends lost 5 bases at V and 2 bases at J; junction bases unmatched: 2. CDR1 is GTSNPN and CDR2 is SVGIG in the germline V gene (reference sequence). This CDR3 region has 12 residues. CDR3 amino acids: CAWRTGPYEQYF. The CDR3 DNA follows: TGTGCCTGGCGGACAGGGCCCTACGAGCAGTACTTC.

In this sample, this clonotype turned up many times. The J gene is TRBJ1-1, the V gene TRBV2; a possible D gene is TRBD1 (5 bases). In germline, CDR1 is SNHLY, CDR2 FYNNEI. There are 12 residues in the CDR3. V was pared by 8 bases and J by 5 bases, with 12 bases between. The CDR3 sequence is CASAGLDTEAFF. DNA for the CDR3: TGTGCCAGCGCAGGGCTCGATACTGAAGCTTTCTTT.

V gene TRBV7-2 combines with J gene TRBJ1-1; tentative D call: TRBD1 (5 bases). The CDR3 has 15 amino acids. Germline CDR1 reads SGHTA; CDR2 reads FQGNSA. V was cut by 1 base and J by 4 bases, with 13 bases left in between. CDR3 nucleotide sequence: TGTGCCAGCAGCTTAGGTGGAGCGGGGCCCACTGAAGCTTTCTTT. It codes for CASSLGGAGPTEAFF. Based on the CDR3 plus reference TRBV7-2 and TRBJ1-1, the full variable domain is GAGVSQSPSNKVTEKGKDVELRCDPISGHTALYWYRQSLGQGLEFLIYFQGNSAPDKSGLPSDRFSAERTGGSVSTLTIQRTQQEDSAVYLCASSLGGAGPTEAFFGQGTRLTVV.

This chain joins TRBV20-1 and TRBJ2-7; 12 positions match TRBD2. V lost 6 bases and J lost 4; bases outside the gene matches: 10. Germline V gene data show CDR1 as DFQATT and CDR2 as SNEGSKA (reference sequence). This CDR3 has 15 amino acids. The CDR3 DNA follows: TGCAGTGCCCTTCCCGCGACTAGCGGGAGTTACGAGCAGTACTTC. Its protein is CSALPATSGSYEQYF.

A few counts support this clonotype. This sequence joins TRBV29-1 and TRBJ1-1, with 11 bases matching TRBD1. The V segment lost 7 bases and the J segment 1 base; nucleotides outside the gene matches: 2. The CDR3 length is 13 residues. Germline V gene lookup returns CDR1 SQVTM and CDR2 ANQGSEA. The CDR3, as DNA: TGCAGCGCCGGGACAGGGGGGAACACTGAAGCTTTCTTT. Protein: CSAGTGGNTEAFF.

This chain links TRBV9 with TRBJ1-6, with 11 positions matching TRBD1. In germline, CDR1 is SGDLS, CDR2 YYNGEE. The ends lost 4 bases at V and 9 bases at J; junction bases unmatched: 6. This CDR3 is 15 amino acids long. CDR3 sequence reads: CASSPRTGGVSPLHF. CDR3 bases: TGTGCCAGCAGCCCACGGACAGGGGGCGTTTCACCCCTCCACTTT.

This clonotype has at least ten counts. The chain is built from TRBV4-1 and TRBJ1-1; possible D gene TRBD1, 5 bases. CDR1 and CDR2 from the germline V gene are MGHRA and YSYEKL. The CDR3 is 16 residues long. Trimming removed 4 bases from V and 0 bases from J, with 15 bases in between. The CDR3 bases are TGCGCCAGCAGCCTCCAAGAGGGGCAGCTGAACACTGAAGCTTTCTTT. It codes for CASSLQEGQLNTEAFF.

This clonotype was seen ten or more times. The chain joins TRBV30 to TRBJ1-2; the match to TRBD1 covers 11 bases. From germline, CDR1 is GTSNPN and CDR2 SVGIG (reference sequence). The CDR3 is made up of 13 amino acids. With 4 bases clipped from V and 8 bases from J, the junction kept 6 bases outside the gene matches. CDR3: CAWTRTGGWGYTF. The CDR3 DNA is TGTGCCTGGACCAGGACAGGGGGCTGGGGCTACACCTTC. The whole variable domain, remainder taken from reference TRBV30 and TRBJ1-2, is SQTIHQWPATLVQPVGSPLSLECTVEGTSNPNLYWYRQAAGRGLQLLFYSVGIGQISSEVPQNLSASRPQDRQFILSSKKLLLSDSGFYLCAWTRTGGWGYTFGSGTRLTVV.

This clonotype occurred many times. V is TRBV3-1 and J is TRBJ2-5, with D perhaps matching TRBD2 (6 bases). Germline CDR1 reads LGHDT; CDR2 reads YNNKEL (reference sequence). Trimming took 0 bases from V and 4 from J, leaving 9 bases between them. This CDR3 has 14 residues. The CDR3 region has the DNA TGTGCCAGCAGCCAAGAAGGAGGGTTAGAGACCCAGTACTTC. Translation gives CASSQEGGLETQYF.

This clonotype was picked up many times. The chain has TRBV20-1 and TRBJ1-2, with 10 nucleotides matching TRBD1. The trim removed 4 bases at V and 6 bases at J, leaving 5 bases unmatched. Germline assignment: CDR1 DFQATT and CDR2 SNEGSKA (reference sequence). This CDR3 contains 13 residues. In DNA form, the CDR3 reads TGCAGTGCTAAGCGTGACAGGGGGCATGGCTACACCTTC. Translated: CSAKRDRGHGYTF.

This clonotype showed up just a few times. The chain links TRBV5-6 to TRBJ1-6; D remains ambiguous. The V gene lost 1 base and the J gene lost 0 bases, with 14 bases spanning the gap. The CDR3 has 18 residues. Germline V CDR1 and CDR2: SGHDT, YYEEEE. CDR3 nucleotide sequence: TGTGCCAGCAGCTTGCCCGGGTCCGACGGCTCCTATAATTCACCCCTCCACTTT. This codes for CASSLPGSDGSYNSPLHF.